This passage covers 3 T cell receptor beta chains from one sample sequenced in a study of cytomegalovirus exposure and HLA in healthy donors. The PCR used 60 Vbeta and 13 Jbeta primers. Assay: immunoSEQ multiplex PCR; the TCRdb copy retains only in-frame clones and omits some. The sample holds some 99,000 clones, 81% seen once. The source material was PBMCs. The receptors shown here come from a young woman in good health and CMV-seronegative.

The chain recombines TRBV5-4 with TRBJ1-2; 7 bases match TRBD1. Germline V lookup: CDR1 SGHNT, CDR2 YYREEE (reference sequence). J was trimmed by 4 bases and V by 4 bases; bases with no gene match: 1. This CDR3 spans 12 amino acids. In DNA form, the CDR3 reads TGTGCCAGCAGCGGGGACAGCTATGGCTACACCTTC. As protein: CASSGDSYGYTF.

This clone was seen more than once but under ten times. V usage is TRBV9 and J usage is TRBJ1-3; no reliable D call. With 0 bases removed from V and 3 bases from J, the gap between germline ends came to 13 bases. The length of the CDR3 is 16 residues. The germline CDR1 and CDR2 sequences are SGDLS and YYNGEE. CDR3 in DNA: TGTGCCAGCAGCGTAGAGCCTCTGGGCAGTGGAAACACCATATATTTT. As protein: CASSVEPLGSGNTIYF.

CDR3 region: CASSVAPLAGDYEQYF. As DNA, the CDR3 is TGTGCCAGCAGCGTAGCCCCACTAGCGGGGGACTACGAGCAGTACTTC. This chain links TRBV9 with TRBJ2-7; 11 bases are shared with TRBD2. The CDR3 sequence is 16 residues long. Germline CDR1 SGDLS, CDR2 YYNGEE. Trimming at V came to 0 bases and at J to 3 bases, leaving 5 bases not matched to a gene.